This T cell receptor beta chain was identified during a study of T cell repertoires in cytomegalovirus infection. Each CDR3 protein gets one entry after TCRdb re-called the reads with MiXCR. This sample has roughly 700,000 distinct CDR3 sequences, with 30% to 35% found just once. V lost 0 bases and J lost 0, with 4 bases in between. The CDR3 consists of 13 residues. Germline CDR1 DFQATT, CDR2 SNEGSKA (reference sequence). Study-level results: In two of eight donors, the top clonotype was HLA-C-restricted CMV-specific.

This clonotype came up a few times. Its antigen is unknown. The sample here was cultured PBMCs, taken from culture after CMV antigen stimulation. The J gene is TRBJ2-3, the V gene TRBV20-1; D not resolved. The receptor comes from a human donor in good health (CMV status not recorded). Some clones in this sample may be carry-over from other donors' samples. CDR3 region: CSARETSTDTQYF. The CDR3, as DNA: TGCAGTGCTAGAGAGACTAGCACAGATACGCAGTATTTT.